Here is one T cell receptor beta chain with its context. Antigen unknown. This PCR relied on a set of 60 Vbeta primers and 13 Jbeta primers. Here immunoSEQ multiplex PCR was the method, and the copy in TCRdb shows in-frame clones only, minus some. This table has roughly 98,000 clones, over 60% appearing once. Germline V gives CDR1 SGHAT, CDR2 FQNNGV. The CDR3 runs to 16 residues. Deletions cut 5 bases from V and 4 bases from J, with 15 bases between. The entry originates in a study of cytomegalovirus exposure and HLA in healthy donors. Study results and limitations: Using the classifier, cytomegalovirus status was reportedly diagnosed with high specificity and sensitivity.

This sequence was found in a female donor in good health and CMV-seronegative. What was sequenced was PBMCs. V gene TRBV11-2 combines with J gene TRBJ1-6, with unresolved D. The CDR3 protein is CASSPRKGFYNSPLHF. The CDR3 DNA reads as TGTGCCAGCAGCCCGAGGAAAGGATTTTATAATTCACCCCTCCACTTT.